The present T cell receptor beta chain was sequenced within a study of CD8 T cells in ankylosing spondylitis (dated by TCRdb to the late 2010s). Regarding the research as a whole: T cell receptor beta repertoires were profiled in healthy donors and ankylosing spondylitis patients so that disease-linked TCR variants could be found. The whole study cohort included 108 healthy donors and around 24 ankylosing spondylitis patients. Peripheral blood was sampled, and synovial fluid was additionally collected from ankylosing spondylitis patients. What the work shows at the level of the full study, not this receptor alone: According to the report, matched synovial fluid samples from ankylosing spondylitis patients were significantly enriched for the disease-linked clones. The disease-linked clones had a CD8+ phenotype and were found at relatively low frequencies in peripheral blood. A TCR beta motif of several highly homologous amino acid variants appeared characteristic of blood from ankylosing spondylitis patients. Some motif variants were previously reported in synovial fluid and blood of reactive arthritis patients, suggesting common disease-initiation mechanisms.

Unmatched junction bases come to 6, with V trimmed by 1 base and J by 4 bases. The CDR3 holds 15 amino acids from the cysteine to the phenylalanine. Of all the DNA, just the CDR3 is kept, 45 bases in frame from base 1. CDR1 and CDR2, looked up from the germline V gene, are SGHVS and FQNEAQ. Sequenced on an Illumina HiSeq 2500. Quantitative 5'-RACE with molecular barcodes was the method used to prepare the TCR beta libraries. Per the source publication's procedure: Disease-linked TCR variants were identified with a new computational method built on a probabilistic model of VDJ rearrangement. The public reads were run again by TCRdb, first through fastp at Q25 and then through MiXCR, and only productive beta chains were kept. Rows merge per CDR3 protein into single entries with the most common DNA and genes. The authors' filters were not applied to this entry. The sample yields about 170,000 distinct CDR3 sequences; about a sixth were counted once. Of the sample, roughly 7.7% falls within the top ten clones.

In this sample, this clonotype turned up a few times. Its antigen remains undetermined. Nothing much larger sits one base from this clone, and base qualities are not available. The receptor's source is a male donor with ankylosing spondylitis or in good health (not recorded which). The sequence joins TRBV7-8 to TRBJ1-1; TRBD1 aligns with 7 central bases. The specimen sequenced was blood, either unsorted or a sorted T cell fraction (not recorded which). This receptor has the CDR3 CASSLGGAGGTEAFF. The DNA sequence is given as TGTGCCAGCAGCTTAGGAGGTGCAGGGGGCACTGAAGCTTTCTTT.